This TCR beta chain was sequenced for a study of shared clonotypes between healthy human individuals. This clone was found once. This sample includes further DNA sequences coding for the same CDR3. CDR3 length equals 14 residues. Looked up from germline, CDR1 is MNHEY and CDR2 is SMNVEV (reference sequence). V was cut by 2 bases and J by 2 bases, with 9 bases left in between. Sequencing used immunoSEQ multiplex PCR; TCRdb keeps in-frame clones, though not all of them. The table shows roughly 2.4 million clones, with 90% to 97% occurring only once. What was sequenced was naive CD4+ T cells sorted from blood. Stated subset: CD45RA+ positively selected. The source of this sequence is a man younger than 35 in good health. This sequence joins TRBV27 and TRBJ1-1; D possibly corresponds to TRBD1 (5 bases). The CDR3 is CASSLRGGNTEAFF. The CDR3 bases are TGTGCCAGCAGTTTACGGGGGGGTAACACTGAAGCTTTCTTT.